This T cell receptor (beta chain) comes out of a study of CD4+ T cells in melanoma. Here immunoSEQ multiplex PCR was the method, and the copy in TCRdb shows in-frame clones only, minus some. This sample has more than 13,000 clones; 80% to 85% occur once, and the top ten carry about 6.4%. Trimming left V 5 bases short and J 0 bases short, with 10 bases between. CDR1 and CDR2 (germline): SQVTM, ANQGSEA. This CDR3 has 13 residues. This clonotype was obtained from a human donor with melanoma. Sequenced sample: cells from a culture (not recorded whether cultured in vitro). The chain links TRBV29-1 to TRBJ1-1; tentative D call: TRBD1 (5 bases). DNA for the CDR3: TGCAGCGTTCGGGGACGGATGAACACTGAAGCTTTCTTT. Amino acids: CSVRGRMNTEAFF.